This T cell receptor (beta chain) was sequenced for a study of T cell repertoires in cytomegalovirus infection. The V gene end was trimmed by 6 bases and the J gene end by 3 bases; junction bases not matched to a gene: 3. The CDR3 has 13 residues. This clonotype has just a few counts. TCRdb independently ran MiXCR on the reads; one entry per CDR3 protein. The sample yields about 180,000 distinct CDR3 sequences, about 15% seen once. V is TRBV12-3 or TRBV12-4 and J is TRBJ2-3; 7 bases map to TRBD1. Sample: CD8+ T cells from PBMCs. The source is a human donor in good health (CMV status not recorded). Some clones in this sample may be carry-over from other donors' samples. The CDR3 coding sequence is TGTGCCAGCAGACGACAGGGTACAGATACGCAGTATTTT. Its protein is CASRRQGTDTQYF.